This entry lists 6 T cell receptor beta chains sequenced from one sample in a study of T cell responses to AZD1222 COVID-19 vaccine. Clones were read by immunoSEQ multiplex PCR, and TCRdb kept only the in-frame ones, dropping some. In the table there are 100,000 to 150,000 clones, 80% to 90% of which are singletons. The material was peripheral blood, obtained 28 days after the second AZD1222 dose. Receptors originate from an adult who received the AZD1222 COVID-19 vaccine.

V usage is TRBV10-3 and J usage is TRBJ1-2; TRBD1 is a possible D gene (6 bases). The CDR3 consists of 13 residues. Deletions cut 10 bases from V and 2 bases from J, with 14 bases between. From germline, CDR1 is ENHRY and CDR2 SYGVKD. CDR3 DNA: TGTGCCACCCAGACAGGTGCGAACTATGGCTACACCTTC. Translation: CATQTGANYGYTF.

The chain joins TRBV5-5 to TRBJ2-5; 9 positions agree with TRBD2. Trimming at V came to 0 bases and at J to 2 bases, leaving 5 bases not matched to a gene. The CDR3 runs 16 residues. CDR1 and CDR2 from the germline V gene are SGHKS and YYEKEE (reference sequence). The CDR3 sequence: CASSLVVSGGQETQYF. For the CDR3, the DNA is TGTGCCAGCAGCTTGGTGGTTAGCGGGGGACAAGAGACCCAGTACTTC.

This clone has only one observation. A junction boundary mismatches the germline segment, possibly from a read error. The rearrangement links TRBV9 to TRBJ2-5, with TRBD2 identical over 9 bases. CDR3 length: 17 residues. The V gene's germline CDR1 is SGDLS and CDR2 YYNGEE. The CDR3 region is CACRVRRGGPLQETQYF. The CDR3, as DNA: TGTGCCTGCAGGGTACGGCGGGGGGGTCCCTTACAAGAGACCCAGTACTTC.

The chain employs TRBV10-2 and TRBJ2-3; D not certain. This CDR3 has 13 amino acids. V lost 3 bases and J lost 6, with 10 bases in between. Germline V gene data show CDR1 as WSHSY and CDR2 as SAAADI. This CDR3 reads CASSEMKVDTQYF. The CDR3 DNA sequence: TGCGCCAGCAGTGAAATGAAAGTGGATACGCAGTATTTT.

V and J are TRBV12-3 or TRBV12-4 and TRBJ1-2; weak D call: TRBD1 (6 bases). CDR3 size: 12 residues. Trimming took 3 bases from V and 7 from J, leaving 9 bases between them. CDR3 nucleotide sequence: TGTGCCAGCAGTTTCGGGGGGCCTGGCTACACCTTC. It codes for CASSFGGPGYTF.

V usage is TRBV3-1 (or the pseudogene TRBV3-2) and J usage is TRBJ1-1, with D maybe TRBD1 (5 bases). The V end was cut by 5 bases, the J end by 10 bases, with 11 bases between. This CDR3 is built from 11 residues. Germline V gene lookup returns CDR1 LGHDT and CDR2 YNNKEL (reference sequence). CDR3 sequence reads: CASSGGVVAFF. The CDR3 DNA is TGTGCCAGCAGCGGGGGGGTTGTAGCTTTCTTT.